A single sample gave rise to the 31 T cell receptor beta chains below, sequenced in a study of T cell changes during pregnancy in multiple sclerosis (dated by TCRdb to about 2019). To prepare the library, the immunoSEQ multiplex PCR assay was applied. The table was pulled from immuneACCESS by TCRdb, which kept in-frame rearrangements only. Such tables lose some clones; where checked, under half of the loss comes from unresolved V genes, and the rest has no known cause. Counted in this sample were around 26,000 clones; 70% to 90% of them appeared once. The top ten hold roughly 0.74% of the sample. The sample here was CD4+ T cells from peripheral blood mononuclear cells, taken in the first trimester of pregnancy. These receptors all come from a female donor in good health, enrolled as a control in a pregnancy study.

The V call is TRBV6-4, the J call TRBJ1-3; D is unclear. V was shortened by 7 bases and J by 0 bases, with 13 bases between the two germline ends. The CDR3 consists of 15 residues. In germline, CDR1 is MRHNA, CDR2 SNTAGT. The CDR3 spells CASKLDKDSGNTIYF. CDR3 nucleotides: TGTGCCAGCAAACTAGACAAGGACTCTGGAAACACCATATATTTT.

This clone was recorded once. The rearrangement joins TRBV18 to TRBJ2-3; 7 bases match TRBD1. The V and J ends lost 5 bases and 4 bases, in that order; junction bases with no gene match: 9. CDR1 is KGHSH and CDR2 is LQKENI in the germline V gene. This CDR3 spans 15 amino acids. For the CDR3, the DNA is TGTGCCAGCTCAGGATTGGGGACAGACTCAGATACGCAGTATTTT. Translating it yields CASSGLGTDSDTQYF.

The gene calls are TRBV4-2 and TRBJ2-7; weak D call: TRBD2 (5 bases). This CDR3 comprises 16 residues. V shed 5 bases and J shed 7 bases, with 24 bases lying between them. Germline V gene data show CDR1 as LGHNA and CDR2 as YNFKEQ. CDR3 DNA sequence: TGTGCCAGCAGCTCCCGAGTCGGAGCGGAATTAGGGGAGCAGTACTTC. It translates to CASSSRVGAELGEQYF.

The CDR3 coding sequence is TGTGCCAGTAGTATATCTTACAGCTCCTACAATGAGCAGTTCTTC. It is translated as CASSISYSSYNEQFF. J is TRBJ2-1 and V is TRBV19; no clear D. V gave up 2 bases and J gave up 0 bases, with 8 bases separating them. The CDR3 is 15 residues long. The germline CDR1 and CDR2 sequences are LNHDA and SQIVND (reference sequence).

The chain is built from TRBV11-2 and TRBJ1-4; D is possibly TRBD1 (5 bases). V lost 4 bases and J 5 bases, leaving 11 bases between the germline ends. The CDR3 sequence is 14 residues long. Germline V gene sequence: CDR1 SGHAT, CDR2 FQNNGV. The CDR3 loop is CASSSTGGNEKLFF. The DNA of the CDR3 is TGTGCCAGCAGCTCGACCGGGGGGAATGAAAAACTGTTTTTT. Combining the CDR3 with reference TRBV11-2 and TRBJ1-4 gives the whole variable domain EAGVAQSPRYKIIEKRQSVAFWCNPISGHATLYWYQQILGQGPKLLIQFQNNGVVDDSQLPKDRFSAERLKGVDSTLKIQPAKLEDSAVYLCASSSTGGNEKLFFGSGTQLSVL.

The rearrangement joins TRBV11-3 to TRBJ2-7, with TRBD1 matching 8 bases. The junction had 9 bases not matched to a gene; V was cut back by 6 bases and J by 2 bases. Germline values: CDR1 SGHNT, CDR2 YENEEA. The CDR3 extends over 15 amino acids. CDR3 DNA sequence: TGTGCCAGCAGTAGGGGCCAGGGGGCTGCCTACGAGCAGTACTTC. It specifies CASSRGQGAAYEQYF.

The chain carries TRBV25-1 and TRBJ2-1, with TRBD2 matching over 10 bases. This CDR3 is built from 15 residues. The V gene end was trimmed by 2 bases and the J gene end by 4 bases; junction bases not matched to a gene: 2. The V gene's germline CDR1 is MGHDK and CDR2 SYGVNS. For the CDR3, the DNA is TGTGCCAGCAGTGAAGGAGCGGGAGGGTACAATGAGCAGTTCTTC. The encoded protein is CASSEGAGGYNEQFF.

V gene TRBV6-5 combines with J gene TRBJ2-7; the D gene is possibly TRBD2 (5 bases). This CDR3 is 13 amino acids long. The V gene lost 0 bases and the J gene lost 4 bases, with 7 bases spanning the gap. Looked up from germline, CDR1 is MNHEY and CDR2 is SVGAGI. The CDR3 coding sequence is TGTGCCAGCAGTTACTCCGGGGAGTACGAGCAGTACTTC. It yields the protein CASSYSGEYEQYF.

The chain recombines TRBV9 with TRBJ2-3; 12 bases are a match to TRBD2. Per germline, CDR1 SGDLS and CDR2 YYNGEE. Trimming took 0 bases from V and 0 from J; bases not matched to a gene: 11. This CDR3 contains 20 residues. The CDR3 nucleotides are TGTGCCAGCAGCGTAGTAGGTCTAGCGGGAGGGCCTAGTAGCACAGATACGCAGTATTTT. Translated: CASSVVGLAGGPSSTDTQYF.

The V and J genes are TRBV5-1 and TRBJ2-2, with no clear D. There are 15 residues in the CDR3. Germline CDR1 SGHRS, CDR2 YFSETQ. Trimming shortened V by 7 bases and J by 6 bases, and 19 bases separated the two germline ends. In DNA form, the CDR3 reads TGCGCCAGCCGACCTGCTGGCCTAGACGCCGGGGAGCTGTTTTTT. It codes for CASRPAGLDAGELFF.

This clone has a single count. For the CDR3, the DNA is TGCGCCAGCAGCCATTACTACTCCCCCGACGGGTGGGAGCAGTACTTC. This translates into CASSHYYSPDGWEQYF. The rearrangement links TRBV4-1 to TRBJ2-7; D is unresolved. Per germline, CDR1 MGHRA and CDR2 YSYEKL. The V gene lost 3 bases and the J gene lost 7 bases, with 22 bases spanning the gap. This CDR3 has 16 amino acids.

The rearrangement uses TRBV11-2 and TRBJ2-5, with TRBD2 as a possible D gene (5 bases). V was clipped by 5 bases and J by 1 base, with 11 bases between them. Germline CDR1 reads SGHAT; CDR2 reads FQNNGV. This CDR3 comprises 14 residues. The CDR3 region is CASSLGGGQETQYF. The CDR3 DNA is TGTGCCAGCAGCCTAGGAGGTGGCCAAGAGACCCAGTACTTC.

The V and J genes are TRBV4-1 and TRBJ2-1, with a tentative D call TRBD1 (6 bases). The CDR3 extends over 17 amino acids. V lost 0 bases and J lost 0, with 12 bases in between. Germline-derived CDR1 and CDR2 are MGHRA and YSYEKL. CDR3 protein: CASSQDPKGHSYNEQFF. CDR3 coding DNA: TGCGCCAGCAGCCAAGATCCGAAGGGACACTCCTACAATGAGCAGTTCTTC.

This clone was counted once. The gene calls are TRBV7-6 and TRBJ1-3; 8 positions match TRBD1. With 5 bases clipped from V and 6 bases from J, the junction kept 9 bases outside the gene matches. Germline V lookup: CDR1 SGHVS, CDR2 FNYEAQ. There are 15 residues in the CDR3. The CDR3 nucleotides are TGTGCCAGCAGCCAAGACGGACAGGGCAAAAACACCATATATTTT. Translated: CASSQDGQGKNTIYF.

This chain links TRBV10-3 with TRBJ1-5, with 8 bases lining up with TRBD1. V lost 11 bases and J lost 4; bases outside the gene matches: 4. The germline gives CDR1 ENHRY, CDR2 SYGVKD. CDR3 length: 12 residues. The DNA for the CDR3 is TGTGCCGCGGGACAGGATAATCAGCCCCAGCATTTT. It encodes CAAGQDNQPQHF.

The sample holds a few counts of this clone. The gene calls are TRBV21-1 and TRBJ2-7; TRBD1, the D gene given by the table, was not confirmed from the DNA. TRBV21-1 is assigned pseudogene status. The CDR3 loop spans 15 amino acids. The CDR3 loop is CASREDKTGAHEQYF. The DNA of the CDR3 is TGTGCCAGCAGAGAAGACAAGACAGGGGCCCACGAGCAGTACTTC.

The chain combines TRBV4-1 with TRBJ2-7, with D perhaps TRBD2 (6 bases). This CDR3 comprises 15 residues. Trimming removed 0 bases from V and 2 bases from J, with 11 bases in between. The germline gives CDR1 MGHRA, CDR2 YSYEKL. Here the CDR3 reads CASSQDSGLTYEQYF. The CDR3 nucleotides are TGCGCCAGCAGCCAAGATAGCGGATTGACCTACGAGCAGTACTTC.

V is TRBV19 and J is TRBJ1-5; D call uncertain. Germline V CDR1 and CDR2: LNHDA, SQIVND (reference sequence). V lost 6 bases, J lost 5 bases, and 8 bases lay in between. This CDR3 region has 12 residues. CDR3 bases: TGTGCCAGTAGCGAGTCCGATCAGCCCCAGCATTTT. Its protein is CASSESDQPQHF.

This clone has a single count. The chain recombines TRBV23-1 with TRBJ1-5; the D gene is possibly TRBD1 (5 bases). TRBV23-1 is annotated as an ORF whose role is uncertain. This CDR3 has 17 residues. Trimming took off 0 bases at V and 0 bases at J, with 12 bases between the two ends. CDR3 nucleotide sequence: TGCGCCAGCAGTCAATCGTCAGGGCAAATTAGCAATCAGCCCCAGCATTTT. Residues: CASSQSSGQISNQPQHF.

J is TRBJ2-7 and V is TRBV7-6, with 13 bases matching TRBD2. This CDR3 comprises 16 residues. V lost 5 bases to trimming and J lost 0 bases; unmatched junction nucleotides: 4. Germline CDR1 and CDR2: SGHVS and FNYEAQ. As DNA, the CDR3 is TGTGCCAGCAGCCTAAGACTAGCGGGAGGCTCCTACGAGCAGTACTTC. It is translated as CASSLRLAGGSYEQYF. Full variable domain (remainder filled in from reference TRBV7-6 and TRBJ2-7): GAGVSQSPRYKVTKRGQDVALRCDPISGHVSLYWYRQALGQGPEFLTYFNYEAQQDKSGLPNDRFSAERPEGSISTLTIQRTEQRDSAMYRCASSLRLAGGSYEQYFGPGTRLTVT.

This clone is a singleton in its sample. Other nucleotide sequences from this sample produce the same CDR3. This chain connects TRBV2 to TRBJ1-1, with a possible D match to TRBD1 (5 bases). The germline V gene encodes CDR1 SNHLY and CDR2 FYNNEI. Trimming took 1 base from V and 1 from J, leaving 7 bases between them. The CDR3 loop spans 14 amino acids. Here the CDR3 reads CASSEGGQNTEAFF. The CDR3 DNA is TGTGCCAGCAGTGAAGGAGGACAGAACACTGAAGCTTTCTTT.

The gene calls are TRBV4-1 and TRBJ2-1; 9 positions agree with TRBD2. The CDR3 runs 16 residues. V lost 2 bases and J lost 6; bases outside the gene matches: 8. Germline lookup yields CDR1 MGHRA and CDR2 YSYEKL. The CDR3 loop reads CASSQIVAGVRNEQFF. DNA of the CDR3: TGCGCCAGCAGCCAAATCGTAGCGGGGGTCCGCAATGAGCAGTTCTTC.

This rearrangement joins TRBV28 to TRBJ1-1; D remains unclear. The CDR3 has 14 amino acids. Trimming cost V 4 bases and J 0 bases, with 9 bases left between them. Germline assignment: CDR1 MDHEN and CDR2 SYDVKM. CDR3 nucleotide sequence: TGTGCCAGCAGTTCGATGCAGGTGAACACTGAAGCTTTCTTT. Protein sequence: CASSSMQVNTEAFF.

The V call is TRBV6-5, the J call TRBJ2-7; D may be TRBD1 (6 bases). V was cut by 10 bases and J by 5 bases, with 18 bases left in between. Germline assignment: CDR1 MNHEY and CDR2 SVGAGI. The CDR3 covers 13 residues. As DNA, the CDR3 is TGTGCCACCCTCAAGACAACAGGGAACGAGCAGTACTTC. Amino acids: CATLKTTGNEQYF.

The chain couples TRBV4-1 to TRBJ1-1; D unclear. CDR1 MGHRA and CDR2 YSYEKL come from the germline V gene. V was shortened by 0 bases and J by 4 bases, with 9 bases between the two germline ends. The CDR3 consists of 14 residues. CDR3 nucleotides: TGCGCCAGCAGCCAAGATTACTCCCTCACTGAAGCTTTCTTT. Residues: CASSQDYSLTEAFF.

The chain is built from TRBV5-6 and TRBJ1-1; the D gene is possibly TRBD1 (5 bases). Trimming pared 1 base from V and 4 bases from J, leaving 17 bases between. The CDR3 extends over 16 amino acids. Germline assignment: CDR1 SGHDT and CDR2 YYEEEE. CDR3 coding DNA: TGTGCCAGCAGCTTGATCAAGGCCGGGGGAGGCACTGAAGCTTTCTTT. It codes for CASSLIKAGGGTEAFF.

The chain employs TRBV7-8 and TRBJ2-7, with 9 positions matching TRBD2. V trimming: 5 bases; J trimming: 5 bases; junction bases outside the gene matches: 7. The CDR3 sequence is 14 residues long. Germline CDR1 reads SGHVS; CDR2 reads FQNEAQ. The CDR3 reads CASSGGGADNEQYF. CDR3 sequence (DNA): TGTGCCAGCAGCGGCGGGGGGGCCGACAACGAGCAGTACTTC.

The rearrangement joins TRBV6-5 to TRBJ2-2; TRBD1 is a possible D gene (6 bases). Per the germline V gene, CDR1 is MNHEY and CDR2 is SVGAGI. The V end lost 5 bases, the J end lost 1 base, and 11 bases lay between the germline ends. The CDR3 sequence is 15 residues long. The DNA for the CDR3 is TGTGCCAGCAGTACCCCGACAGGGAACACCGGGGAGCTGTTTTTT. Translating gives CASSTPTGNTGELFF.

This chain joins TRBV18 and TRBJ2-3, with D maybe TRBD1 (6 bases). Germline values: CDR1 KGHSH, CDR2 LQKENI. The V gene lost 2 bases and the J gene lost 2 bases, with 8 bases spanning the gap. The CDR3 loop spans 14 amino acids. For the CDR3, the DNA is TGTGCCAGCTCACCATTGGGGGCCACAGATACGCAGTATTTT. It yields the protein CASSPLGATDTQYF. Full variable domain (rest looked up from reference TRBV18 and TRBJ2-3): NAGVMQNPRHLVRRRGQEARLRCSPMKGHSHVYWYRQLPEEGLKFMVYLQKENIIDESGMPKERFSAEFPKEGPSILRIQQVVRGDSAAYFCASSPLGATDTQYFGPGTRLTVL.

The V call is TRBV18, the J call TRBJ1-6, with TRBD1 as a possible D gene (5 bases). V lost 6 bases and J 6 bases, leaving 15 bases between the germline ends. The CDR3 contains 15 residues. CDR1 is KGHSH and CDR2 is LQKENI in the germline V gene. The CDR3 DNA reads TGTGCCAGCTCGGATCAGGGCTTGGCTAATTCACCCCTCCACTTT. Residues: CASSDQGLANSPLHF.

The V gene is TRBV19, the J gene TRBJ1-5; 9 nucleotides agree with TRBD1. With V trimmed by 5 bases and J by 0 bases, 11 bases remained unmatched. The CDR3 extends over 18 amino acids. Germline loops: CDR1 LNHDA, CDR2 SQIVND (reference sequence). The CDR3 sequence: CASSLNDRGRYSNQPQHF. DNA for the CDR3: TGTGCCAGTAGTCTTAATGACAGGGGGAGGTATAGCAATCAGCCCCAGCATTTT.